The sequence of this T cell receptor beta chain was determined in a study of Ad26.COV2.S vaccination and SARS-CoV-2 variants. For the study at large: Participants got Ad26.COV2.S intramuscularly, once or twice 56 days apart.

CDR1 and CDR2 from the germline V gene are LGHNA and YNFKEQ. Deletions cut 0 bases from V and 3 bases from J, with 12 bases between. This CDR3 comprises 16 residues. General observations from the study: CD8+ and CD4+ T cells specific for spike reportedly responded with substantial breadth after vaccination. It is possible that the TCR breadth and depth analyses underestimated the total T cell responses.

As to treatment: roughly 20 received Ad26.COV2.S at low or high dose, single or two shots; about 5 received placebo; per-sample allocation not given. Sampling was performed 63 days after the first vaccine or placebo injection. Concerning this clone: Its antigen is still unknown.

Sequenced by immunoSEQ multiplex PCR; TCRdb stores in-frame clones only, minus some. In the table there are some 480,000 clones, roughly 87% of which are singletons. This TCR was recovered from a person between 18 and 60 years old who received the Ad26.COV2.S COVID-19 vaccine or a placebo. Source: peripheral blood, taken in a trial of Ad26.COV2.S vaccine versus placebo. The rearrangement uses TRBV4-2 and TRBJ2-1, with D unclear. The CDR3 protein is CASSQEWALGYNEQFF. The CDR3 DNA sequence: TGTGCCAGCAGCCAAGAATGGGCTCTAGGCTACAATGAGCAGTTCTTC.